Sequencing of this T cell receptor (beta chain) was carried out in a study of CD8 T cells in ankylosing spondylitis. MiXCR was run by TCRdb on the 5' RACE reads, yielding one entry per CDR3 protein. This sample has 240,000 or so distinct CDR3 sequences, with roughly a tenth found just once. This clonotype was picked up many times. The V end was cut by 7 bases, the J end by 11 bases, with 18 bases between. The germline gives CDR1 LNHDA, CDR2 SQIVND (reference sequence). This CDR3 is built from 13 residues. The sequenced sample consisted of blood, either unsorted or a sorted T cell fraction (not recorded which). The V call is TRBV19, the J call TRBJ2-1; tentative D call: TRBD2 (6 bases). This clonotype was sampled from a male donor with ankylosing spondylitis or in good health (not recorded which). CDR3 in amino acids: CASTFPRGGQQFF. CDR3 nucleotides: TGTGCCAGTACCTTCCCTAGGGGAGGTCAGCAGTTCTTC.